The rows below give T cell receptor beta chains drawn from one sample of a study of CD8 T cells in ankylosing spondylitis. From the 5' RACE reads, TCRdb called clonotypes with MiXCR, one entry per CDR3 protein. Counted here are about 140,000 distinct CDR3 sequences, 7.5% to 9.5% occurring once; the ten biggest clones make up under 7.5%. Sequenced sample: synovial fluid, either unsorted or a sorted T cell fraction (not recorded which). Receptors were obtained from a male donor with ankylosing spondylitis. Each CDR3 is given with its conserved first and last residue. The order of the fields is clone size, V gene, D gene, J gene, CDR3 DNA, CDR3 protein. D genes are given only for firm matches. Clone size is not always given. Where it is, it says once, few, many or a class for expanded clones.

>many|TRBV4-3|-|TRBJ2-5
TGCGCCAGCAGCCAAGATCGGGGAGGCGAGACCCAGTACTTC
CASSQDRGGETQYF
>many|TRBV5-1|-|TRBJ1-4
TGCGCCAGCAGCTTGGTGGGGGCAACGGAAAAACTGTTTTTT
CASSLVGATEKLFF
>many|TRBV18|-|TRBJ2-3
TGTGCCAGCTCACTACGGGGACCTAGCACAGATACGCAGTATTTT
CASSLRGPSTDTQYF
>many|TRBV5-6|TRBD2|TRBJ2-4
TGTGCCAGCAGCTTACTACGGACTAGCGGGAGCGGGGGGGCCAAAAACATTCAGTACTTC
CASSLLRTSGSGGAKNIQYF
>few|TRBV18|TRBD1|TRBJ1-5
TGTGCCAGCTCACTGGGACAGGATCAGCCCCAGCATTTT
CASSLGQDQPQHF
>many|TRBV20-1|-|TRBJ2-5
TGCAGTGCCAAGGTGACAGGGAGGCAAGAGACCCAGTACTTC
CSAKVTGRQETQYF
>many|TRBV27|TRBD1|TRBJ2-1
TGTGCCAGCAGTCTAAGGACAGGGGAGATAGGTTATGAGCAGTTCTTC
CASSLRTGEIGYEQFF
>many|TRBV2|-|TRBJ2-3
TGTGCCAGCAAGCAAAGCGGAGCAGATACGCAGTATTTT
CASKQSGADTQYF
>many|TRBV4-2|TRBD2|TRBJ2-2
TGTGCCAGCAGCCAAGATTCTTATAGCGGGAGACGTACCGGGGAGCTGTTTTTT
CASSQDSYSGRRTGELFF
>-|TRBV6-2/TRBV6-3|-|TRBJ2-2
TGTGCCAGCAGTCGCGAGACCCCCTGGGGCACCGGGGAGCTGTTTTTT
CASSRETPWGTGELFF
>many|TRBV20-1|-|TRBJ2-3
TGCAGTGCTAGAGTCAGGGTTTTGGGGACAGATACGCAGTATTTT
CSARVRVLGTDTQYF
>many|TRBV12-3/TRBV12-4|TRBD2|TRBJ2-2
TGTGCCAGCCTGGGACTAGCGGGAGATTGGCGAACCGGGGAGCTGTTTTTT
CASLGLAGDWRTGELFF
>-|TRBV20-1|-|TRBJ1-1
TGCAGTGCTAGAGTCGTAGGGGCACGCTCGGGCACTGAAGCTTTCTTT
CSARVVGARSGTEAFF
>many|TRBV7-8|-|TRBJ2-7
TGTGCCAGCGGGGGTCTGGGGACCTACGAGCAGTACTTC
CASGGLGTYEQYF
>many|TRBV10-3|TRBD1|TRBJ2-5
TGTGCCATCAGTAGGTTACAGGGGGCGGGCGAGACCCAGTACTTC
CAISRLQGAGETQYF
>many|TRBV4-2|TRBD1|TRBJ1-4
TGTGCCAGCAGCCAAGATCTAGGGACAGGTTTTGAAAAACTGTTTTTT
CASSQDLGTGFEKLFF
>many|TRBV6-2/TRBV6-3|-|TRBJ2-7
TGTGCCAGCAGTCTCATCTTTCCGTCAGGGAAGTACGAGCAGTACTTC
CASSLIFPSGKYEQYF
>-|TRBV6-1|-|TRBJ2-3
TGTGCCAGCAGTAGAGGAACGGGAGTGGGGGATACGCAGTATTTT
CASSRGTGVGDTQYF
>few|TRBV7-8|-|TRBJ2-2
TGTGCCAGCAGCTCCGGTTCTGGGGGTCCTAACACCGGGGAGCTGTTTTTT
CASSSGSGGPNTGELFF
>few|TRBV11-2|-|TRBJ2-3
TGTGCCAGCAGCTTAGTCGACACCACAGATACGCAGTATTTT
CASSLVDTTDTQYF
>-|TRBV27|TRBD2|TRBJ2-2
TGTGCCAGCAGATGGGGTAGCGGGGAGACGAACACCGGGGAGCTGTTTTTT
CASRWGSGETNTGELFF
>many|TRBV7-3|-|TRBJ2-3
TGTGCCAGCAGCTTAACAGGGGCGGGTGCAGATACGCAGTATTTT
CASSLTGAGADTQYF
>many|TRBV29-1|-|TRBJ2-1
TGCAGCGTTGTTTTTATTGTGGGAGGCCATCTACCCCTAAATGAGCAGTTCTTC
CSVVFIVGGHLPLNEQFF
>many|TRBV20-1|TRBD2|TRBJ2-7
TGCAGTGGTTTCGCTAGCGGCGACGAGCAGTACTTC
CSGFASGDEQYF
>-|TRBV27|TRBD2|TRBJ2-5
TGTGCCAGCAGGGGGGGGAGCTGGTACCAAGAGACCCAGTACTTC
CASRGGSWYQETQYF
>few|TRBV29-1|-|TRBJ1-1
TGCAGCGTCCCTCGGGGCTTGAGCGCTGAAGCTTTCTTT
CSVPRGLSAEAFF
>many|TRBV11-1|-|TRBJ2-7
TGTGCCAGCAGCTTAGCGGCAGGGAGCTCCTACGAGCAGTACTTC
CASSLAAGSSYEQYF
>many|TRBV5-1|-|TRBJ1-1
TGCGCCAGCAGCTTGCAGAGTCAGAAGCTTGAAGCTTTCTTT
CASSLQSQKLEAFF
>few|TRBV18|-|TRBJ2-2
TGTGCCAGCTCACCAAGTCACACCGGGGAGCTGTTTTTT
CASSPSHTGELFF
>-|TRBV27|-|TRBJ2-7
TGTGCCAGCAGTTTATCTGACGGACCCTACGAGCAGTACTTC
CASSLSDGPYEQYF
>few|TRBV15|-|TRBJ2-1
TGTGCCACCAGCAGAGAGAGTAGGCTCTCGATAATTGAGCAGTTCTTC
CATSRESRLSIIEQFF
>-|TRBV3-1|-|TRBJ2-7
TGTGCCAGCAGCCAACCAAGACCGGGAGTACCCTACGAGCAGTACTTC
CASSQPRPGVPYEQYF
>-|TRBV7-2|-|TRBJ2-5
TGTGCCAGCAGCTTAGCCCCAGAGACCCAGTACTTC
CASSLAPETQYF
>few|TRBV13|-|TRBJ1-2
TGTGCCAGCAGCCTACAGGCTATCCATGGCTACACCTTC
CASSLQAIHGYTF